The present T cell receptor (beta chain) was sequenced within a study of tumor-infiltrating lymphocytes in primary liver carcinoma. Across the study: Patients diagnosed with primary liver carcinoma received treatment through surgical resection. Men as well as women, aged 30 to 69 years, made up the patients.

The investigators made TCR beta cDNA from around 540 ng total RNA, using a constant-region primer. ARM-PCR was slightly modified, and three nested multiplex PCR rounds with it gave rise to the TCR beta libraries. Each of the first two PCR rounds ran nine to ten cycles with TRBV1-TRBV30 forward and C-beta reverse primers. TCRdb called the multiplex PCR reads again in MiXCR, with one record for every CDR3 protein. This sample has some 320,000 distinct CDR3 sequences; around three fifths occur once, and the top ten carry 9% to 10%. The researchers obtained blood RNA from unsorted whole blood and also extracted germline DNA. At sampling, these chronic HBV carriers had received no treatment. Preoperatively, peripheral blood was drawn, four milliliters in total. With 4 bases removed from V and 1 base from J, the gap between germline ends came to 10 bases. CDR3 size: 15 residues. Germline CDR1 and CDR2: MNHEY and SVGEGT.

The receptor was isolated from a middle-aged man with primary liver carcinoma and hepatitis B virus infection. Sequencing was performed on peripheral blood. The chain carries TRBV6-2 or TRBV6-3 and TRBJ2-2; D perhaps matches TRBD1 (6 bases). DNA for the CDR3: TGTGCCAGCAGTTCTCGGGACAAGAACACCGGGGAGCTGTTTTTT. Translating it yields CASSSRDKNTGELFF.